These 12 T cell receptor beta chains came from one sample sequenced in a study of Tregs in tolerant kidney transplant recipients. Related graft donors supplied nonmyeloablative bone marrow transplants, and mixed chimerism was transient. Libraries were prepared by immunoSEQ multiplex PCR; TCRdb keeps only in-frame clonotypes and omits some of them. The sample holds 50,000 to 55,000 clones, approximately 90% seen once. The specimen comprised CD8+ T cells from blood (PBMCs), sampled 24 months after the transplant. Every receptor here comes from a human patient who received a combined kidney and bone marrow transplant. Some T cells may trace back to the graft donor.

V gene TRBV28 combines with J gene TRBJ1-1; 7 bases are a match to TRBD1. The CDR3 sequence is 13 residues long. Germline V lookup: CDR1 MDHEN, CDR2 SYDVKM. V lost 5 bases and J lost 4; bases outside the gene matches: 4. CDR3 nucleotide sequence: TGTGCCAGCAGTGATCACAGGGGCACTGAAGCTTTCTTT. This gives the protein CASSDHRGTEAFF.

This clone has a single count. The chain recombines TRBV6-7 with TRBJ2-4; TRBD1 agrees at 10 bases. TRBV6-7 is an ORF, and what it does is uncertain. CDR3 length equals 24 residues. V gave up 7 bases and J gave up 0 bases; unmatched junction bases: 30. The CDR3 DNA is TGTGCCAGCAAAGAATCTACGTTCAGGACAGGGGGATTTGGGGGGATCCTAGCCAAAAACATTCAGTACTTC. It specifies CASKESTFRTGGFGGILAKNIQYF.

The chain uses TRBV7-9 and TRBJ2-3, with 7 nucleotides matching TRBD1. Germline values: CDR1 SEHNR, CDR2 FQNEAQ (reference sequence). V lost 5 bases, J lost 4 bases, and 3 bases stayed unmatched. This CDR3 region has 13 residues. CDR3 sequence: CASSLTGPDTQYF. CDR3 DNA: TGTGCCAGCAGCCTGACAGGGCCAGATACGCAGTATTTT.

V and J are TRBV11-2 and TRBJ2-3; no clear D. V lost 4 bases and J 2 bases, leaving 16 bases between the germline ends. In germline, CDR1 is SGHAT, CDR2 FQNNGV. This CDR3 has 16 residues. The CDR3 loop is CASSSLIPRHTDTQYF. In DNA, the CDR3 is TGTGCCAGCAGCTCGCTCATTCCGCGGCACACAGATACGCAGTATTTT.

This clone was seen a few times. The V and J genes are TRBV10-3 and TRBJ1-4; the D gene is possibly TRBD1 (5 bases). V was pared by 6 bases and J by 3 bases, with 11 bases between. The length of the CDR3 is 14 residues. CDR1 is ENHRY, CDR2 SYGVKD, per germline. In nucleotides, the CDR3 is TGTGCCATCAGCCCGCAGGGATCTAATGAAAAACTGTTTTTT. Translated: CAISPQGSNEKLFF.

The chain carries TRBV4-1 and TRBJ2-5; 8 bases line up with TRBD2. V was clipped by 0 bases and J by 5 bases; unmatched bases: 5. The CDR3 length is 15 residues. CDR1 is MGHRA, CDR2 YSYEKL, per germline. The CDR3 DNA sequence: TGCGCCAGCAGCCAAGAGGGACTAGAGAGGGAGACCCAGTACTTC. Translation: CASSQEGLERETQYF.

The chain is built from TRBV7-9 and TRBJ2-7; D may be TRBD2 (5 bases). The V end lost 5 bases, the J end lost 2 bases, and 10 bases lay between the germline ends. The CDR3 has 13 amino acids. Germline CDR1 reads SEHNR; CDR2 reads FQNEAQ (reference sequence). CDR3 DNA sequence: TGTGCCAGCAGCGCGGGCCAGACCTACGAGCAGTACTTC. The encoded protein is CASSAGQTYEQYF.

The V call is TRBV28, the J call TRBJ1-3; D unresolved. The CDR3 has 12 residues. Germline V gene data show CDR1 as MDHEN and CDR2 as SYDVKM. V was shortened by 10 bases and J by 0 bases, with 7 bases between the two germline ends. CDR3 in amino acids: CATGVSGNTIYF. The DNA for the CDR3 is TGTGCCACCGGGGTCTCTGGAAACACCATATATTTT.

Turning to this clone: Different DNA sequences within this sample yield the same CDR3. This chain links TRBV4-3 with TRBJ2-1; 9 nucleotides match TRBD2. Germline V gene data show CDR1 as LGHNA and CDR2 as YSLEER. There are 17 residues in the CDR3. J lost 0 bases, V lost 0 bases, and 3 bases had no gene match. The CDR3 sequence: CASSQDRRGGSYNEQFF. The DNA of the CDR3 is TGCGCCAGCAGCCAAGATAGGCGGGGGGGCTCCTACAATGAGCAGTTCTTC.

Notes on this clone: Its ends do not fully match the called genes, so a read error is possible. This rearrangement joins TRBV7-9 to TRBJ2-7, with D unresolved. Germline CDR1 reads SEHNR; CDR2 reads FQNEAQ (reference sequence). This CDR3 has 13 residues. The CDR3 coding sequence is TGTGCCAGCAGGTTAGACAACTCCTACGAGCAGTACTTC. It specifies CASRLDNSYEQYF.

This sequence joins TRBV11-2 and TRBJ2-3; D is ambiguous. CDR3 length: 12 amino acids. V gave up 0 bases and J gave up 7 bases, with 5 bases separating them. Germline assignment: CDR1 SGHAT and CDR2 FQNNGV. The DNA of the CDR3 is TGTGCCAGCAGCTTAGATCCTTATACGCAGTATTTT. This codes for CASSLDPYTQYF.

The chain uses TRBV5-4 and TRBJ2-2, with D possibly TRBD2 on 6 matching bases. The CDR3 spans 14 residues. Trimming removed 4 bases from V and 5 bases from J, with 12 bases in between. CDR1 and CDR2 (germline): SGHNT, YYREEE (reference sequence). In DNA, the CDR3 is TGTGCCAGCAGCCCGGGACTGGGGACCGGGGAGCTGTTTTTT. Translation: CASSPGLGTGELFF.